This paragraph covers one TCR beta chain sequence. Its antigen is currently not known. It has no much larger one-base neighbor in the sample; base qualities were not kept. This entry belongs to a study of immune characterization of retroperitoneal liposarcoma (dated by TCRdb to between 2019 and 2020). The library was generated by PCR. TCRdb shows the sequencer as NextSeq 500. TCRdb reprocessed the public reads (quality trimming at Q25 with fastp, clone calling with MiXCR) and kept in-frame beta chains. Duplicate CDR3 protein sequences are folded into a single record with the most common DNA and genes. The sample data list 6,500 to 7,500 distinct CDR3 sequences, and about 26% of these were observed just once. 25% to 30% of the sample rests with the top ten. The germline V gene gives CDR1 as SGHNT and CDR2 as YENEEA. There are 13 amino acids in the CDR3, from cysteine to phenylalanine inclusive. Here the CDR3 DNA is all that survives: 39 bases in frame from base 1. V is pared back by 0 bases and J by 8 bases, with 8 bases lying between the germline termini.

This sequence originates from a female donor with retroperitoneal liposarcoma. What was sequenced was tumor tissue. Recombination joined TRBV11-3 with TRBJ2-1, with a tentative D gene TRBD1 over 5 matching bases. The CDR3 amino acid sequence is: CASSLDRDHEQFF. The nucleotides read TGTGCCAGCAGCTTAGACAGGGATCATGAGCAGTTCTTC.